Listed below are T cell receptor beta chains from one sample, sequenced in a study of cytomegalovirus exposure and HLA in healthy donors. Repertoires were generated with immunoSEQ multiplex PCR, while TCRdb's copy carries only in-frame clones and drops some. The repertoire holds about 140,000 clones, with 79% as singletons. Sequencing was done on a sample of PBMCs. Receptor source: a man aged 40-50 years in good health and CMV-seropositive. CDR3s include the opening cysteine and the closing phenylalanine or tryptophan.

length,J,V,CDR3
15,TRBJ1-1,TRBV19,CASSASDSWNTEAFF
14,TRBJ2-7,TRBV5-4,CASSPEGLQYEQYF
15,TRBJ2-3,TRBV15,CATSGWTRSTDTQYF
14,TRBJ2-7,TRBV19,CASSVGDRAYEQYF
13,TRBJ1-2,TRBV28,CAGTHPGEMGYTF
14,TRBJ1-4,TRBV9,CASSVGQGLGELFF
13,TRBJ1-1,TRBV9,CASSPRQYTEAFF
15,TRBJ2-3,TRBV7-9,CASTTRGGNADTQYF
13,TRBJ1-1,TRBV7-9,CASNPSGNTEAFF
15,TRBJ2-7,TRBV19,CASTLGQGAGYEQYF
15,TRBJ1-1,TRBV19,CASSSTGGRGTEAFF
13,TRBJ1-1,TRBV5-1,CASSWTGDTEAFF
15,TRBJ2-1,TRBV7-3,CASSRAQGTYNEQFF
14,TRBJ1-5,TRBV4-1,CASSQNRGEQPQHF
13,TRBJ1-2,TRBV19,CASLQTRGNGYTF
11,TRBJ1-2,TRBV25-1,CASRTGYGYTF
18,TRBJ2-3,TRBV7-9,CASRPLAGRVDSTDTQYF
13,TRBJ2-1,TRBV27,CASNPTSFNEQFF
16,TRBJ2-5,TRBV30,CAWRGGSGRWQETQYF
15,TRBJ1-5,TRBV10-3,CAISESVGEVTSQHF
13,TRBJ1-5,TRBV6-1,CASRTTFVQPQHF
12,TRBJ1-1,TRBV30,CASDEGATEAFF
16,TRBJ2-5,TRBV2,CASRGTSGRIIETQYF
14,TRBJ2-7,TRBV7-9,CASSRTDYYTEQYF
13,TRBJ2-5,TRBV28,CASSLVDSETQYF
13,TRBJ2-7,TRBV19,CASSMTGAYEQYF
14,TRBJ1-2,TRBV5-4,CASSRDRGPSGYTF
16,TRBJ2-7,TRBV11-1,CASSLEASARPYEQYF
16,TRBJ2-1,TRBV6-6,CASSYREGSSYNEQFF
14,TRBJ2-2,TRBV13,CASRSRGVAGELFF
16,TRBJ2-5,TRBV9,CASSKGAGGPPETQYF
13,TRBJ2-1,TRBV29-1,CSVAGTSNNEQFF
13,TRBJ2-7,TRBV30,CAWSVRSSYEQYF
16,TRBJ1-3,TRBV4-1,CASSHQPRGDGNTIYF
15,TRBJ2-1,TRBV13,CASRLGLAGRNEQFF
15,TRBJ2-7,TRBV10-1,CASSAYTSGPYEQYF
16,TRBJ1-5,TRBV27,CASSSPGGRDNQPQHF
14,TRBJ2-7,TRBV10-3,CATHETGYSYEQYF
13,TRBJ2-5,TRBV29-1,CSVRAGRAETQYF
17,TRBJ2-4,TRBV18,CASSPFSGEGGKNIQYF
12,TRBJ2-5,TRBV29-1,CSVGTQQETQYF
16,TRBJ2-1,TRBV11-1,CASSLAGHHFYNEQFF
11,TRBJ2-7,TRBV30,CAWSRRVEQYF
16,TRBJ2-1,TRBV15,CATGRIGGISYNEQFF
12,TRBJ2-7,TRBV19,CASSGQGDEQYF
14,TRBJ2-3,TRBV30,CAWSVAGGPDTQYF
13,TRBJ1-4,TRBV30,CAWSDRGLGKLFF
10,TRBJ1-3,TRBV29-1,CTAVGDTIYF
13,TRBJ1-1,TRBV10-1,CASSGSTGGEAFF
15,TRBJ1-1,TRBV9,CASSGGGRMNTEAFF
14,TRBJ2-7,TRBV9,CASSVGLGEYEQYF
15,TRBJ2-5,TRBV6-5,CASTLSLASQETQYF
16,TRBJ2-5,TRBV2,CASGQGVTSLSETQYF
13,TRBJ2-2,TRBV19,CASSITDTGELFF
13,TRBJ1-5,TRBV30,CAWSVGGNQPQHF
16,TRBJ2-1,TRBV14,CASSSRTSGSRNEQFF
16,TRBJ2-7,TRBV5-4,CASSLASWTGPLEQYF